These T cell receptor beta chains were read from a single sample in a study of beta chain features in type 1 diabetes. Measured with immunoSEQ multiplex PCR; TCRdb has only the in-frame clones, and not every one. The data contain 150,000 to 190,000 clones, about a tenth of them seen just once; the ten biggest clones take up less than 0.5%. The sample taken for sequencing was central memory CD4+ T cells from blood. The receptors shown here come from a young man with type 1 diabetes. Each CDR3 is given with its conserved first and last residue. A D gene is named only where the DNA matches it firmly. Size values are once, few and many counts, or a class for expanded clones, and some rows have none.

cdr3_aa	cdr3_nt	cdr3_length	j_call	d_call	clone_size	v_call
CAWSATGNTIYF	TGTGCCTGGAGTGCTACTGGAAACACCATATATTTT	12	TRBJ1-3	-	-	TRBV30
CASSRTGGRYEQYF	TGTGCCAGCTCCCGGACAGGGGGACGCTACGAGCAGTACTTC	14	TRBJ2-7	TRBD1	few	TRBV27
CASSYLGGTPPYEQYF	TGTGCCAGCAGTTACTTGGGAGGGACACCTCCCTACGAGCAGTACTTC	16	TRBJ2-7	-	-	TRBV6-7
CASSWASIHTDTQYF	TGTGCCAGTTCTTGGGCGTCTATCCACACAGATACGCAGTATTTT	15	TRBJ2-3	-	-	TRBV27
CASSGGTGANVLTF	TGTGCCAGCTCAGGGGGCACTGGGGCCAACGTCCTGACTTTC	14	TRBJ2-6	TRBD1	-	TRBV6-5
CASSLVGSGFYNEQFF	TGTGCCAGCAGCTTAGTGGGTAGCGGGTTTTACAATGAGCAGTTCTTC	16	TRBJ2-1	TRBD2	-	TRBV11-2
CASSQVFGEKLFF	TGCGCCAGCAGCCAAGTTTTCGGTGAAAAACTGTTTTTT	13	TRBJ1-4	-	-	TRBV4-3
CASSVGLAGPENIQYF	TGTGCCAGCAGCGTGGGACTAGCGGGGCCAGAAAACATTCAGTACTTC	16	TRBJ2-4	TRBD2	few	TRBV5-4
CASSGSVNRANYGYTF	TGTGCCAGCAGCGGGTCAGTGAACAGGGCTAACTATGGCTACACCTTC	16	TRBJ1-2	-	few	TRBV7-2
CASKTGPGETQYF	TGTGCCAGCAAGACAGGGCCGGGGGAGACCCAGTACTTC	13	TRBJ2-5	TRBD1	few	TRBV28
CASSLIAGEGYEQYF	TGTGCCAGCAGCTTGATAGCGGGAGAGGGGTACGAGCAGTACTTC	15	TRBJ2-7	TRBD2	few	TRBV7-2
CSVDLGRASETQYF	TGCAGCGTTGATCTCGGGAGGGCCAGCGAGACCCAGTACTTC	14	TRBJ2-5	TRBD2	-	TRBV29-1
CASSFRTPGQNSGDTQYF	TGTGCCAGCAGTTTTAGAACGCCGGGACAAAATTCAGGAGATACGCAGTATTTT	18	TRBJ2-3	-	-	TRBV27
CASSIQGAEEKLFF	TGTGCCAGCAGCATACAGGGGGCAGAGGAAAAACTGTTTTTT	14	TRBJ1-4	TRBD1	few	TRBV7-9
CASSQGGTSGFTDTQYF	TGCGCCAGCAGCCAAGGAGGGACTAGCGGATTCACAGATACGCAGTATTTT	17	TRBJ2-3	TRBD2	-	TRBV4-1
CASSVAVRTSSTDTQYF	TGTGCCAGCAGCGTAGCTGTTCGGACTTCTAGCACAGATACGCAGTATTTT	17	TRBJ2-3	-	-	TRBV9
CASSSRRGLAGENEQFF	TGTGCCAGCAGCTCCCGGAGAGGACTAGCGGGAGAAAATGAGCAGTTCTTC	17	TRBJ2-1	TRBD2	-	TRBV7-2
CACGTANTGELFF	TGCGCCTGCGGTACGGCAAACACCGGGGAGCTGTTTTTT	13	TRBJ2-2	-	-	TRBV5-1
CASSDYRQAFF	TGTGCCAGCAGTGACTACAGACAAGCTTTCTTT	11	TRBJ1-1	-	-	TRBV2
CASSGGTGEEKLFF	TGTGCCAGCAGCGGCGGGACAGGGGAAGAAAAACTGTTTTTT	14	TRBJ1-4	TRBD1	-	TRBV7-8
CSVGNGGTEAFF	TGCAGCGTTGGTAACGGGGGGACTGAAGCTTTCTTT	12	TRBJ1-1	-	few	TRBV29-1
CASRHRDRQANEQFF	TGTGCCAGCAGGCACAGGGACCGCCAGGCCAATGAGCAGTTCTTC	15	TRBJ2-1	-	few	TRBV2
CASSKETSGGNTDTQYF	TGTGCCAGCAGCAAAGAAACTAGCGGGGGCAACACAGATACGCAGTATTTT	17	TRBJ2-3	-	-	TRBV21-1
CASSLAGTDDEKLFF	TGTGCCAGCAGCTTGGCCGGGACAGATGATGAAAAACTGTTTTTT	15	TRBJ1-4	TRBD1	-	TRBV5-8
CASSEGQGPDTQYF	TGTGCCAGCAGTGAAGGACAGGGCCCAGATACGCAGTATTTT	14	TRBJ2-3	TRBD1	-	TRBV2
CAISLTGGSDTQYF	TGTGCCATCTCCCTGACAGGGGGCTCAGATACGCAGTATTTT	14	TRBJ2-3	TRBD1	few	TRBV13
CASSSVTRGTDTQYF	TGTGCCAGCAGCTCGGTGACTAGGGGCACAGATACGCAGTATTTT	15	TRBJ2-3	-	many	TRBV5-4
CASSRTSGSYEQYF	TGTGCCAGCTCAAGGACTAGCGGCTCCTACGAGCAGTACTTC	14	TRBJ2-7	TRBD2	-	TRBV18
CASSSSGTGTYGYTF	TGTGCCAGCAGCTCATCCGGGACAGGGACTTATGGCTACACCTTC	15	TRBJ1-2	TRBD1	few	TRBV5-4
CAISGDRRETQYF	TGTGCCATCAGTGGCGACAGGCGGGAGACCCAGTACTTC	13	TRBJ2-5	-	-	TRBV10-3
CASSFVGPNYGYTF	TGTGCCAGCAGTTTTGTGGGGCCTAACTATGGCTACACCTTC	14	TRBJ1-2	-	-	TRBV28
CASTRFGGQGETQYF	TGTGCCAGCACAAGATTTGGGGGACAGGGGGAGACCCAGTACTTC	15	TRBJ2-5	TRBD1	-	TRBV6-1
CASSSGTSGRAGAGELFF	TGTGCCAGCAGTTCCGGGACTAGCGGGAGGGCCGGGGCCGGGGAGCTGTTTTTT	18	TRBJ2-2	TRBD2	-	TRBV5-4
CASSLVAETQYF	TGTGCCAGCAGCTTAGTAGCTGAGACCCAGTACTTC	12	TRBJ2-5	-	few	TRBV7-2
CASSLKATGSNQPQHF	TGTGCCAGCAGCTTAAAGGCGACAGGTAGCAATCAGCCCCAGCATTTT	16	TRBJ1-5	-	-	TRBV7-9
CASSETSGGEQFF	TGTGCCAGCAGTGAGACTAGCGGAGGTGAGCAGTTCTTC	13	TRBJ2-1	TRBD2	-	TRBV6-4
CASSTTSGSWNEQFF	TGTGCCAGCAGTACGACTAGCGGGAGCTGGAATGAGCAGTTCTTC	15	TRBJ2-1	TRBD2	-	TRBV11-2
CAWSVGGAVDTQYF	TGTGCCTGGAGTGTTGGGGGCGCGGTAGATACGCAGTATTTT	14	TRBJ2-3	-	few	TRBV30
CASSLAPSSGTVTYNEQFF	TGTGCCAGCAGCTTAGCACCCTCTTCCGGGACAGTAACCTACAATGAGCAGTTCTTC	19	TRBJ2-1	TRBD1	-	TRBV11-1
CSVEALGMNTEAFF	TGCAGCGTTGAGGCTTTGGGCATGAACACTGAAGCTTTCTTT	14	TRBJ1-1	-	few	TRBV29-1
CASSPMGLAGGYEQYF	TGCGCCAGCAGCCCTATGGGACTAGCGGGAGGTTACGAGCAGTACTTC	16	TRBJ2-7	TRBD2	few	TRBV5-1
CASSQGAGDSYEQYF	TGTGCCAGCTCACAGGGAGCGGGGGACTCCTACGAGCAGTACTTC	15	TRBJ2-7	TRBD2	-	TRBV18
CASSPSGRDGDTQYF	TGTGCCAGCAGCCCTAGCGGGAGGGATGGAGATACGCAGTATTTT	15	TRBJ2-3	TRBD2	-	TRBV7-9
CASSLQGASDTSTDTQYF	TGTGCCAGCAGCTTGCAGGGGGCCTCTGACACTAGCACAGATACGCAGTATTTT	18	TRBJ2-3	TRBD1	-	TRBV4-2
CASSQGLAGVETQYF	TGTGCCAGCAGCCAAGGACTAGCGGGAGTCGAGACCCAGTACTTC	15	TRBJ2-5	TRBD2	few	TRBV14
CSVGGHVAGAYEQYF	TGCAGCGTTGGAGGTCACGTAGCGGGAGCCTACGAGCAGTACTTC	15	TRBJ2-7	TRBD2	few	TRBV29-1
CASSYTSGYEQYF	TGTGCCAGCAGTTATACTAGCGGGTACGAGCAGTACTTC	13	TRBJ2-7	TRBD2	few	TRBV2
CASSFTQGWTGELFF	TGTGCCAGCAGCTTCACACAGGGATGGACCGGGGAGCTGTTTTTT	15	TRBJ2-2	-	few	TRBV5-6
CASSATGTDTQYF	TGTGCCAGCAGTGCCACAGGCACAGATACGCAGTATTTT	13	TRBJ2-3	-	few	TRBV25-1
CASSFGGATYEQYF	TGTGCCAGCAGCTTTGGGGGGGCAACCTACGAGCAGTACTTC	14	TRBJ2-7	-	few	TRBV7-2